This TCR beta chain was captured in a study of ipilimumab plus nivolumab after autologous stem cell transplantation. For the study at large: A median of about 8 nivolumab and a few ipilimumab doses were given.

Checkpoint therapy with ipilimumab 1 mg/kg began 14 to 28 days after transplant. Dosing: nivolumab 3 mg/kg IV, weeks 1, 4, 7, 10, then every two weeks to week 26. Assay: immunoSEQ multiplex PCR; the TCRdb copy retains only in-frame clones and omits some. The sample lists approximately 84,000 clones, approximately 86% occurring once. This TCR came from a male donor with diffuse large B-cell lymphoma. Source: PBMCs, taken in a trial of ipilimumab plus nivolumab as post-transplant consolidation.

The CDR3 coding sequence is TGCGCCAGCAGCCAGAGACAGAACACTGAAGCTTTCTTT. Its translation: CASSQRQNTEAFF. The chain uses TRBV4-3 and TRBJ1-1; no definite D call. The CDR3 loop spans 13 amino acids. Germline assignment: CDR1 LGHNA and CDR2 YSLEER. V was shortened by 3 bases and J by 1 base, with 6 bases between the two germline ends.